This entry is about one T cell receptor (beta chain). Its cognate antigen has yet to be identified. A commercial ELISA kit detecting HCMV-specific IgG in serum was used to determine HCMV serostatus. Peripheral blood mononuclear cells were isolated from blood by Ficoll density gradient centrifugation. TCRdb shows the sequencer as Illumina HiSeq 2000. TCR beta cDNA libraries were made by 5'RACE template switching that added a universal primer site and unique molecular identifiers. cDNA synthesis was primed from the TCR beta constant segment and was followed by two successive PCR amplification steps. In the authors' own workflow: MIGEC handled demultiplexing of the reads and grouping by UMI, while MiTCR was used to assemble and quantify clonotypes. Only TCR cDNA sequences supported by at least two reads were kept to exclude erroneous sequences. The tcR package was used for downstream repertoire analysis, with clonotypes matched between fractions based on CDR3 nucleotide sequence plus V segment. VDJmatch was used to annotate antigen specificity against VDJdb, with one amino acid substitution allowed in CDR3. TCRdb reprocessed the reads; each CDR3 protein sequence makes one entry, and DNA is unavailable. The authors' filters were not applied to this entry. This sample's table has entries for 250,000 to 300,000 distinct CDR3 sequences. The ten most abundant clones make up around 4.2% of the sample.

This sample is drawn from a study of T cells expressing NK-cell markers (dated by TCRdb to the early 2020s). Notes on the research overall: TCR beta-chain repertoires were profiled in sorted CD3+CD56+NKG2C+, CD3+CD56+NKG2C- and CD3+CD56-NKG2C+ T-cell subsets from several donors. Seven of the eight sequenced donors were HCMV-seropositive and one was HCMV-seronegative. All eight donors whose samples were sequenced were randomly selected healthy volunteers, three of them men and five women. Illumina HiSeq 2000/2500, MiSeq or NextSeq was used to sequence libraries as 2 x 150 bp reads. The research as a whole found: Those dominant clonotypes were again the most abundant among CD3+CD56-NKG2C+ cells in a handful of donors, at roughly 25-60.1%. In over 5 donors, the dominant CD3+CD56+NKG2C+ clonotypes were among the top 10 CD8+ clonotypes and accounted for roughly 1.0-8% of CD8+ T cells. It remained unclear whether the expanded NKG2C-expressing T cell clones were specific for HCMV antigens.

Based on the germline V gene (reference sequence), the CDR1 and CDR2 sequences are MNHEY and SMNVEV. Measured from the cysteine to the phenylalanine, the CDR3 is 13 residues long. No DNA appears here. The chain joins TRBV27 to TRBJ2-7; TCRdb returns TRBD2, unconfirmable since there is no DNA. The sample comprised blood T cells: a sorted CD56 or NKG2C T cell subset, CD4+ or CD8+ T cells, or bulk PBMC T cells (not recorded which). The sequence was obtained from a woman aged 18-70 years in good health. The CDR3 is CAGTSGDSYEQYF.